This T cell receptor (beta chain) was profiled in a study of blood T cell repertoires in COVID-19. Turning to the study itself: Italy, Spain and the United States were the sources of the convalescent and acute COVID-19 samples. The analysed material was cDNA or gDNA that came from T cells, B-cell-depleted T cells, or PBMCs.

Original processing methods: Researchers report that nucleated cell counts were estimated from reference gene primer amplification. Only in-frame clones appear in the TCRdb table, and some are missing; sequencing was by immunoSEQ multiplex PCR. V and J calls and clone size are given by that table; D and trimming were obtained from the DNA. Of some 260,000 clones in the sample, roughly 90% were seen once. The CDR3 loop spans 19 amino acids. After removal of 0 bases from V and 2 bases from J, the junction contained 11 bases not matched to a gene. CDR1 is SNHLY, CDR2 FYNNEI, per germline. This clone was picked up one time.

The origin of this receptor is a middle-aged woman who had recovered from COVID-19. The chain combines TRBV2 with TRBJ1-5, with 9 bases that match TRBD1. Sequencing was performed on peripheral blood. The CDR3 nucleotides read TGTGCCAGCAGTGAAGCGCTTCGGGGGGGACAGGGTCGCAATCAGCCCCAGCATTTT. The encoded protein is CASSEALRGGQGRNQPQHF.